These 19 T cell receptor beta chains were sequenced from one sample in a study of T-cell memory formation after mild COVID-19 listed by TCRdb under 2021. Library prep was done by 5' RACE. TCRdb shows the sequencer as Illumina NovaSeq 6000. In TCRdb, the public reads were trimmed at Q25 with fastp and aligned with MiXCR, with productive beta chains retained. Duplicate CDR3 protein sequences are folded into a single record with the most common DNA and genes. For this sample there are 70,000 to 95,000 distinct CDR3 sequences; 9.5% to 15% appear just once. Around two fifths of the sample is taken by the ten largest. The specimen was PBMCs or a T cell subset sorted from them (not recorded which). All receptors come from a young man who had mild COVID-19 (a few samples of this study predate the infection). The sample titles of this study are shuffled in the database, so cell type and time point are left out; the donor was told from shared clones.

This clonotype was seen only a few times. J is TRBJ2-7 and V is TRBV11-1, with 7 positions matching TRBD1. Germline CDR1 is SGHAT and CDR2 is FQDESV (reference sequence). CDR3 length: 16 residues. V lost 5 bases and J lost 7; bases outside the gene matches: 17. The DNA for the CDR3 is TGTGCCAGCAGCGAACGAGCCGGGACAGCACGCTGGGAGCAGTACGTC. As protein: CASSERAGTARWEQYV.

This rearrangement joins TRBV10-3 to TRBJ2-3; D not certain. This CDR3 is 14 amino acids long. The V gene lost 2 bases and the J gene lost 1 base, with 7 bases spanning the gap. Germline V lookup: CDR1 ENHRY, CDR2 SYGVKD. CDR3 coding DNA: TGTGCCATCAGTGAGAACCTGGGCACAGATACGCAGTATTTT. Encoded protein: CAISENLGTDTQYF.

This clonotype has a handful of counts. The CDR3 spells CASSLGAWTGELFF. The CDR3 nucleotides read TGTGCCAGCAGTTTGGGGGCATGGACCGGGGAGCTGTTTTTT. V and J are TRBV27 and TRBJ2-2; weak D call: TRBD1 (6 bases). Germline V gene sequence: CDR1 MNHEY, CDR2 SMNVEV (reference sequence). The CDR3 length is 14 residues. Trimming shortened V by 3 bases and J by 5 bases, and 10 bases separated the two germline ends.

The rearrangement uses TRBV12-3 or TRBV12-4 and TRBJ1-2, with a weak D call TRBD1 (6 bases). This CDR3 comprises 15 residues. The V and J ends lost 5 bases and 4 bases respectively, with 17 bases between them. This CDR3 reads CASSTSSRGAYGYTF. In DNA, the CDR3 is TGTGCCAGCAGTACTAGCTCACGGGGGGCCTATGGCTACACCTTC.

This clonotype occurred many times. This chain joins TRBV7-9 and TRBJ2-5; 9 bases fit TRBD1. Per germline, CDR1 SEHNR and CDR2 FQNEAQ (reference sequence). This CDR3 comprises 17 residues. J was trimmed by 5 bases and V by 7 bases; bases with no gene match: 17. The DNA for the CDR3 is TGTGCCAGCACACCGGGACAGGGCTTTGTTCGGCGGGAGACCCAGTACTTC. Translation: CASTPGQGFVRRETQYF.

This clonotype has a handful of counts. V is TRBV29-1 and J is TRBJ2-3, with 8 bases that match TRBD1. Germline trimming cut 1 base from V and 3 bases from J; bases unmatched to any gene: 9. Germline CDR1 SQVTM, CDR2 ANQGSEA. This CDR3 contains 16 residues. The CDR3 protein is CSVEVWQGAATDTQYF. For the CDR3, the DNA is TGCAGCGTTGAAGTGTGGCAGGGGGCCGCGACAGATACGCAGTATTTT.

This clonotype was seen a few times. The rearrangement links TRBV4-3 to TRBJ2-5; weak D call: TRBD2 (7 bases). Germline CDR1 is LGHNA and CDR2 is YSLEER. The CDR3 sequence is 16 residues long. The V gene lost 0 bases and the J gene lost 3 bases, with 14 bases spanning the gap. For the CDR3, the DNA is TGCGCCAGCAGCCAAGATTGGGGGGGGCTTAAAGAGACCCAGTACTTC. Translation: CASSQDWGGLKETQYF.

CDR3 in DNA: TGTGCCAGCAGCCAAAGCGGGAGACTCACAGATACGCAGTATTTT. It codes for CASSQSGRLTDTQYF. The rearrangement uses TRBV4-2 and TRBJ2-3; 8 bases fit TRBD2. Germline CDR1 and CDR2: LGHNA and YNFKEQ. The CDR3 length is 15 residues. J gave up 2 bases and V 2 bases, and 3 bases lay outside the gene matches.

This clonotype was detected many times. This may come from a read error, since a much larger clone is one base off. The V call is TRBV4-2, the J call TRBJ2-1, with TRBD2 matching over 13 bases. Losses at the gene ends were 2 bases for V and 6 bases for J; bases not matched to a gene: 1. The germline V gene has CDR1 LGHNA and CDR2 YNFKEQ. This CDR3 has 15 residues. CDR3 coding DNA: TGTGCCAGCAGCCAAACTAGCGGGGGGGCCAATGAGCAGTTCTTC. Translation gives CASSQTSGGANEQFF.

A few counts support this clonotype. This chain connects TRBV20-1 to TRBJ2-1; the D call may be TRBD1 or TRBD2 (8 bases each). The CDR3 has 17 residues. Trimming took off 5 bases at V and 4 bases at J, with 24 bases between the two ends. Germline loops: CDR1 DFQATT, CDR2 SNEGSKA (reference sequence). For the CDR3, the DNA is TGCAGTGCTCCCTGGACAGGGAAAGCGGGGGTTTACAATGAGCAGTTCTTC. This codes for CSAPWTGKAGVYNEQFF.

The chain combines TRBV5-1 with TRBJ2-1, with 9 bases fitting TRBD1. The CDR3 contains 13 residues. Germline CDR1 reads SGHRS; CDR2 reads YFSETQ. J lost 5 bases, V lost 5 bases, and 2 bases had no gene match. The CDR3 reads CASSRQGDNEQFF. The CDR3 bases are TGCGCCAGCAGTCGACAGGGGGACAATGAGCAGTTCTTC. The full variable domain, its missing parts supplied by reference TRBV5-1 and TRBJ2-1, is KAGVTQTPRYLIKTRGQQVTLSCSPISGHRSVSWYQQTPGQGLQFLFEYFSETQRNKGNFPGRFSGRQFSNSRSEMNVSTLELGDSALYLCASSRQGDNEQFFGPGTRLTVL.

This chain connects TRBV7-3 to TRBJ2-3, with 12 positions matching TRBD2. The CDR3 spans 16 residues. The trim removed 5 bases at V and 2 bases at J, leaving 5 bases unmatched. CDR1 and CDR2 (germline): SGHTA, FQGTGA. CDR3 loop: CASSTGLAGSTDTQYF. In DNA form, the CDR3 reads TGTGCCAGCAGCACCGGACTAGCGGGGTCCACAGATACGCAGTATTTT. Based on the CDR3 plus reference TRBV7-3 and TRBJ2-3, the full variable domain is GAGVSQTPSNKVTEKGKYVELRCDPISGHTALYWYRQSLGQGPEFLIYFQGTGAADDSGLPNDRFFAVRPEGSVSTLKIQRTERGDSAVYLCASSTGLAGSTDTQYFGPGTRLTVL.

The chain couples TRBV11-3 to TRBJ2-1; D gene ambiguous. Trimming removed 0 bases from V and 7 bases from J, with 13 bases in between. CDR3 length: 15 amino acids. Germline V gene data show CDR1 as SGHNT and CDR2 as YENEEA. In nucleotides, the CDR3 is TGTGCCAGCAGCTTAGAAGGGTTGACGGCAAATGAGCAGTTCTTC. Protein product: CASSLEGLTANEQFF.

J is TRBJ2-5 and V is TRBV15, with 8 nucleotides matching TRBD1. With V trimmed by 5 bases and J by 5 bases, 7 bases remained unmatched. The germline V gene has CDR1 LNHNV and CDR2 YYDKDF (reference sequence). The length of the CDR3 is 14 residues. CDR3: CATSPRDRWETQYF. The DNA of the CDR3 is TGTGCCACCAGCCCCAGGGACAGGTGGGAGACCCAGTACTTC.

Written as DNA, the CDR3 is TGTGCCATCAGGAGTGGGACAGGGCCCACCGGGGAGCTGTTTTTT. Its translation is CAIRSGTGPTGELFF. The genes are TRBV10-3 and TRBJ2-2; 9 positions match TRBD1. Germline CDR1 is ENHRY and CDR2 is SYGVKD. Germline trimming cut 6 bases from V and 4 bases from J; bases unmatched to any gene: 6. This CDR3 is built from 15 residues.

This chain joins TRBV29-1 and TRBJ2-5, with TRBD2 as a possible D gene (6 bases). The CDR3 loop spans 12 amino acids. Germline V lookup: CDR1 SQVTM, CDR2 ANQGSEA. The germline V and J ends were trimmed by 5 bases and 3 bases, with 10 bases remaining between them. CDR3 sequence: CSVFGGEETQYF. The DNA of the CDR3 is TGCAGCGTTTTCGGGGGAGAAGAGACCCAGTACTTC.

This clonotype showed up just a few times. The V and J genes are TRBV7-6 and TRBJ2-5, with TRBD2 as a possible D gene (5 bases). The ends were cut back, 1 base at V and 5 bases at J, with 17 bases in the middle. The germline CDR1 and CDR2 sequences are SGHVS and FNYEAQ. The CDR3 has 16 residues. This chain's CDR3 is CASSLGAEVDGETQYF. For the CDR3, the DNA is TGTGCCAGCAGCTTAGGGGCGGAGGTGGACGGGGAGACCCAGTACTTC.

This clonotype came up a few times. The CDR3 here is CASSEGGGAPEQFF. CDR3 nucleotides: TGCGCCAGCAGCGAGGGCGGGGGGGCCCCTGAGCAGTTCTTC. The J gene is TRBJ2-1, the V gene TRBV5-1; 9 bases agree with TRBD2. J was trimmed by 9 bases and V by 4 bases; bases with no gene match: 8. CDR1 SGHRS and CDR2 YFSETQ come from the germline V gene. The CDR3 totals 14 residues.

The genes are TRBV7-9 and TRBJ2-1; D remains ambiguous. The germline V gene has CDR1 SEHNR and CDR2 FQNEAQ (reference sequence). Trimming took 5 bases from V and 7 from J, leaving 15 bases between them. The length of the CDR3 is 14 residues. In nucleotides, the CDR3 is TGTGCCAGCAGCGACCCCCTCCCCGCGAATGAGCAGTTCTTC. It specifies CASSDPLPANEQFF.